The T cell receptor (beta chain) described here comes from a study of blood T cells in healthy people across ages. In germline, CDR1 is MNHEY, CDR2 SVGEGT. The CDR3 is 18 residues long. Findings and caveats of the study: While age rose, TCR beta diversity per million T cells dropped in a roughly linear way. The study regarded diversity estimates from one million T cells as underestimates. Changes in expanded clonotypes were possibly confounded, as the CMV status of donors was unknown.

As to this clonotype: Its antigen is not identified. The junction and the germline gene differ at one end; a read error may be behind it.

A second PCR, run for about 7 to 11 cycles, used a sample-barcoded 5' primer plus a J-beta primer mix. The template-switch adaptor was a 5' adaptor with 12 random nucleotides. It tagged each cDNA molecule. A single record per CDR3 protein comes from TCRdb applying MiXCR to the 5' RACE reads. The sample has 1,500,000 or so distinct CDR3 sequences, roughly two fifths seen once. V and J are TRBV6-2 or TRBV6-3 and TRBJ1-1; D gene ambiguous. The sequence came from a woman aged 18-30 years in good health. Material for sequencing was blood. As DNA, the CDR3 is TGTGCCAGCAGTTTTCGACACGGGAGGCCCTTACCGAACACTGACGCTTTCTTT. It yields the protein CASSFRHGRPLPNTDAFF.